Listed below are T cell receptor beta chains from one sample, sequenced in a study of shared clonotypes between healthy human individuals. Generated by immunoSEQ multiplex PCR, the TCRdb table keeps only in-frame clones and is missing some. The sample holds about a million clones; about 72% are singletons and the top ten take roughly 0.9%. The sample taken for sequencing was memory CD4+ T cells from PBMCs. The receptor source for this set is a man aged 18 to 29 in good health. Some clones in this sample may be carry-over from other donors' samples. Each CDR3 is given with its conserved first and last residue. The order of the fields is J gene, V gene, D gene, clone size, CDR3 DNA, CDR3 protein. A D gene is named only where the DNA matches it firmly. A clone size is listed for some rows: how often the clone was seen (once, few, many), or a class if it is expanded.

j_gene: TRBJ2-2; v_gene: TRBV10-2; d_gene: TRBD2; abundance: .; CDR3nt: TGCGCCAGCAGAAGTGCCGGGACTAGCGGGAGGGGGAACACCGGGGAGCTGTTTTTT; CDR3aa: CASRSAGTSGRGNTGELFF
j_gene: TRBJ2-5; v_gene: TRBV5-1; d_gene: TRBD2; abundance: .; CDR3nt: TGCGCCAGCACACGGAGCGGGAGTGGTGAGACCCAGTACTTC; CDR3aa: CASTRSGSGETQYF
j_gene: TRBJ2-7; v_gene: TRBV28; d_gene: TRBD1; abundance: .; CDR3nt: TGTGCCAGCACCCCTCCCCCGTGGGGCGGTACAGGGGTAGGCCACGAGCAGTACTTC; CDR3aa: CASTPPPWGGTGVGHEQYF
j_gene: TRBJ2-7; v_gene: TRBV2; d_gene: TRBD2; abundance: .; CDR3nt: TGTGCCAGCGGGGATGGACTAGCGGGAGACCACGAGCAGTACTTC; CDR3aa: CASGDGLAGDHEQYF
j_gene: TRBJ2-7; v_gene: TRBV28; d_gene: TRBD1; abundance: .; CDR3nt: TGTGCCAGCAGTTTGGACAGGGTATCCGACGAGCAGTACTTC; CDR3aa: CASSLDRVSDEQYF
j_gene: TRBJ2-7; v_gene: TRBV5-1; d_gene: .; abundance: .; CDR3nt: TGCGCCAGCAGCTTCGGCAGAATCTACGAGCAGTACTTC; CDR3aa: CASSFGRIYEQYF
j_gene: TRBJ2-5; v_gene: TRBV5-1; d_gene: .; abundance: .; CDR3nt: TGCGCCAGCAGCTTGTTTAGTCGGGCTCAAGAGACCCAGTACTTC; CDR3aa: CASSLFSRAQETQYF
j_gene: TRBJ2-7; v_gene: TRBV7-9; d_gene: .; abundance: few; CDR3nt: TGTGCCAGCAGCTTAGCAGGGACATCCGGGCAGTACTTC; CDR3aa: CASSLAGTSGQYF
j_gene: TRBJ2-7; v_gene: TRBV27; d_gene: TRBD2; abundance: .; CDR3nt: TGCGCCAGCAGTGAAGTGGGAGGGCCTCACGAGCAGTACTTC; CDR3aa: CASSEVGGPHEQYF
j_gene: TRBJ1-2; v_gene: TRBV6-5; d_gene: TRBD1; abundance: .; CDR3nt: TGTGCCAGCAGTTACTCGAGGTCTGGGGACAGCTATGGCTACACCTTC; CDR3aa: CASSYSRSGDSYGYTF
j_gene: TRBJ2-1; v_gene: TRBV5-1; d_gene: TRBD1; abundance: .; CDR3nt: TGCGCCAGCAGCTTGGCAGAAGGACAGGGTGAGCAGTTCTTC; CDR3aa: CASSLAEGQGEQFF
j_gene: TRBJ2-7; v_gene: TRBV9; d_gene: TRBD2; abundance: .; CDR3nt: TGTGCCAGCAGCGTAGAAGGACGGCGGGAGATCTACGAGCAGTACTTC; CDR3aa: CASSVEGRREIYEQYF
j_gene: TRBJ2-5; v_gene: TRBV5-6; d_gene: TRBD2; abundance: .; CDR3nt: TGTGCCAGCAGCTCAGCGGGAGCGGCAGAGACCCAGTACTTC; CDR3aa: CASSSAGAAETQYF
j_gene: TRBJ2-4; v_gene: TRBV27; d_gene: .; abundance: .; CDR3nt: TGTGCCAGCCGGTCACCGGAGATCAGCAAAAACATTCAGTACTTC; CDR3aa: CASRSPEISKNIQYF
j_gene: TRBJ2-6; v_gene: TRBV28; d_gene: .; abundance: once; CDR3nt: TGTGCCCGCAGTTTGGGGGGGGCCGGGGCCAACGTCCTGACTTTC; CDR3aa: CARSLGGAGANVLTF
j_gene: TRBJ2-7; v_gene: TRBV9; d_gene: TRBD2; abundance: once; CDR3nt: TGTGCCAGCAGCGTAGGGGGGGCTCTAGCGGGAGTTCCCCACGAGCAGTACTTC; CDR3aa: CASSVGGALAGVPHEQYF
j_gene: TRBJ2-1; v_gene: TRBV2; d_gene: TRBD2; abundance: .; CDR3nt: TGTGCCACTCGGGGACTAGCGGGATGGAGCTCCTACAATGAGCAGTTCTTC; CDR3aa: CATRGLAGWSSYNEQFF
j_gene: TRBJ1-2; v_gene: TRBV28; d_gene: .; abundance: many; CDR3nt: TGTGCCAGCAGGCTGCCTAACTATGGCTACACCTTC; CDR3aa: CASRLPNYGYTF
j_gene: TRBJ1-6; v_gene: TRBV5-1; d_gene: .; abundance: .; CDR3nt: TGCGCCAGCAGCTTGGGACAGACAAATAATTCACCCCTCCACTTT; CDR3aa: CASSLGQTNNSPLHF
j_gene: TRBJ2-1; v_gene: TRBV7-2; d_gene: TRBD2; abundance: .; CDR3nt: TGTGCCAGCAGCTTACCGGGACTAGCGGGAGGGGATGAGCAGTTCTTC; CDR3aa: CASSLPGLAGGDEQFF
j_gene: TRBJ1-2; v_gene: TRBV7-6; d_gene: .; abundance: .; CDR3nt: TGTGCCAGCAGCCTCCGGGGGTCCTATGGCTACACCTTC; CDR3aa: CASSLRGSYGYTF
j_gene: TRBJ2-7; v_gene: TRBV18; d_gene: TRBD1; abundance: .; CDR3nt: TGTGCCAGCTCCTCCGGGACAGGGGGCTCCTACGAGCAGTACTTC; CDR3aa: CASSSGTGGSYEQYF
j_gene: TRBJ2-3; v_gene: TRBV5-1; d_gene: .; abundance: .; CDR3nt: TGCGCCAGCAGCTTGGTCACTAGCACAGATACGCAGTATTTT; CDR3aa: CASSLVTSTDTQYF
j_gene: TRBJ1-5; v_gene: TRBV2; d_gene: .; abundance: .; CDR3nt: TGTGCCAGCAGTGAAGGGGCAAGTAATCAGCCCCAGCATTTT; CDR3aa: CASSEGASNQPQHF
j_gene: TRBJ1-2; v_gene: TRBV5-1; d_gene: .; abundance: .; CDR3nt: TGCGCCAGCAGCTTTGATTGGGGGCCGGATGGCTACACCTTC; CDR3aa: CASSFDWGPDGYTF
j_gene: TRBJ2-3; v_gene: TRBV2; d_gene: .; abundance: .; CDR3nt: TGTGCCAGCAGTAACATGCATCGCACAGATACGCAGTATTTT; CDR3aa: CASSNMHRTDTQYF
j_gene: TRBJ2-2; v_gene: TRBV6-6; d_gene: .; abundance: .; CDR3nt: TGTGCCAGCAGTTACCAACAGGGTACCGGGGAGCTGTTTTTT; CDR3aa: CASSYQQGTGELFF
j_gene: TRBJ2-5; v_gene: TRBV2; d_gene: .; abundance: .; CDR3nt: TGTGCCAGCAGTAGGATGGGGCAGATGGGAGAGACCCAGTACTTC; CDR3aa: CASSRMGQMGETQYF
j_gene: TRBJ2-7; v_gene: TRBV7-2; d_gene: TRBD2; abundance: .; CDR3nt: TGTGCCAGCAGCTTCAAAGCGGGAGGGCCGGGGGAGCAGTACTTC; CDR3aa: CASSFKAGGPGEQYF
j_gene: TRBJ1-5; v_gene: TRBV7-2; d_gene: .; abundance: .; CDR3nt: TGTGCCAGCAGCTTCCAAGGTCTAGGGGCAAATCAGCCCCAGCATTTT; CDR3aa: CASSFQGLGANQPQHF
j_gene: TRBJ2-7; v_gene: TRBV15; d_gene: TRBD2; abundance: .; CDR3nt: TGTGCCACCAGCCCGGGACTATTGGGATTCTACGAGCAGTACTTC; CDR3aa: CATSPGLLGFYEQYF
j_gene: TRBJ2-7; v_gene: TRBV5-4; d_gene: TRBD1; abundance: .; CDR3nt: TGTGCCAGCAGTTCAACAGGGGCTGGGGCCTACGAGCAGTACTTC; CDR3aa: CASSSTGAGAYEQYF
j_gene: TRBJ2-3; v_gene: TRBV25-1; d_gene: TRBD1; abundance: .; CDR3nt: TGTGCCAGCAACCGACAGGGGGGGACAGATACGCAGTATTTT; CDR3aa: CASNRQGGTDTQYF
j_gene: TRBJ2-3; v_gene: TRBV4-3; d_gene: .; abundance: .; CDR3nt: TGCGCCAGCAGCCGTCAAGCGGGAGATACGCAGTATTTT; CDR3aa: CASSRQAGDTQYF
j_gene: TRBJ2-2; v_gene: TRBV11-3; d_gene: .; abundance: .; CDR3nt: TGTGCCAGCAGCTTCGACAGAAACACCGGGGAGCTGTTTTTT; CDR3aa: CASSFDRNTGELFF
j_gene: TRBJ2-6; v_gene: TRBV30; d_gene: TRBD2; abundance: .; CDR3nt: TGTGCCTGGTCGGGGGGGTCTATCTCTGGGGCCAACGTCCTGACTTTC; CDR3aa: CAWSGGSISGANVLTF
j_gene: TRBJ2-5; v_gene: TRBV5-5; d_gene: .; abundance: .; CDR3nt: TGTGCCAGCAGCTTGGTGGGGGAGACCCAGTACTTC; CDR3aa: CASSLVGETQYF
j_gene: TRBJ2-3; v_gene: TRBV7-3; d_gene: TRBD2; abundance: .; CDR3nt: TGTGCCAGCAGCCAGGGACTAGCGGGAGGCAATACGCAGTATTTT; CDR3aa: CASSQGLAGGNTQYF
j_gene: TRBJ1-1; v_gene: TRBV7-9; d_gene: .; abundance: .; CDR3nt: TGTGCCAGCAGCTTAGCCAACCAGGGAATGGGGCACACTGAAGCTTTCTTT; CDR3aa: CASSLANQGMGHTEAFF
j_gene: TRBJ1-2; v_gene: TRBV9; d_gene: TRBD1; abundance: .; CDR3nt: TGTGCCAGCAGCGTTGGGACAGGGGATGGCTACACCTTC; CDR3aa: CASSVGTGDGYTF
j_gene: TRBJ1-1; v_gene: TRBV6-5; d_gene: .; abundance: many; CDR3nt: TGTGCCAGCGGACGGCGGAACACTGAAGCTTTCTTT; CDR3aa: CASGRRNTEAFF
j_gene: TRBJ1-1; v_gene: TRBV6-6; d_gene: TRBD1; abundance: .; CDR3nt: TGTGCCAGCAGTTCCTTCGGACAGGCCCGAGGCACTGAAGCTTTCTTT; CDR3aa: CASSSFGQARGTEAFF